This TCR beta chain was documented in a study of identical twins. Healthy Caucasian donors formed the entire cohort. Turning to this clonotype: Its antigen is not identified.

Study results and limitations: High-abundance cord blood beta clonotypes had fewer insertions; memory repertoires showed none.

TCRdb re-called the 5' RACE reads with MiXCR, one entry per CDR3 protein. The sample shows some 690,000 distinct CDR3 sequences, approximately 21% of them seen only once. The germline V gene has CDR1 SGHKS and CDR2 YYEKEE (reference sequence). The trim removed 3 bases at V and 8 bases at J, leaving 11 bases unmatched. The CDR3 sequence is 15 residues long. The data were also submitted as part of a second study, on T cells expressing NK-cell markers.

The TCR originated in a woman aged 18-30 years in good health. Sequenced input: PBMCs. The gene calls are TRBV5-5 and TRBJ2-7; 10 bases align to TRBD1. The CDR3 DNA follows: TGTGCCAGCAGCTGGGACAGGGGTTCGTCCTTCCAGCAGTACTTC. It specifies CASSWDRGSSFQQYF.